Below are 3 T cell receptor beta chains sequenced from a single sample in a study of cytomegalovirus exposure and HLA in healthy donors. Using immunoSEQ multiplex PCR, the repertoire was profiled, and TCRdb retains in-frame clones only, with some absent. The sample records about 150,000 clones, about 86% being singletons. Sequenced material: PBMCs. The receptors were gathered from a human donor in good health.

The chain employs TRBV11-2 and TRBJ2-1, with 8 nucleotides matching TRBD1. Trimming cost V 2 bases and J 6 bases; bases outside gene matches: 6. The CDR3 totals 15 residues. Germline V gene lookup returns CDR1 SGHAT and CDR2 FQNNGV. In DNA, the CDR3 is TGTGCCAGCAGCTTACCGCAGGGGGCTGTCAATGAGCAGTTCTTC. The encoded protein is CASSLPQGAVNEQFF.

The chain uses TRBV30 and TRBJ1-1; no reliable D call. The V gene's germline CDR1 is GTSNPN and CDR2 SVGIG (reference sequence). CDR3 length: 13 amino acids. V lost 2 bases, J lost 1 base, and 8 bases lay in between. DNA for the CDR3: TGTGCCTGGAGTCAGGCCCCGAACACTGAAGCTTTCTTT. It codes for CAWSQAPNTEAFF.

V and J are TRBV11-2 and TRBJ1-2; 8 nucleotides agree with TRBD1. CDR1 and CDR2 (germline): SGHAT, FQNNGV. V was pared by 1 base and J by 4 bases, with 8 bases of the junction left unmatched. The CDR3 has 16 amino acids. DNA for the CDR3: TGTGCCAGCAGCTTAGGTTCAGGGGGCTTCGGCTATGGCTACACCTTC. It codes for CASSLGSGGFGYGYTF.